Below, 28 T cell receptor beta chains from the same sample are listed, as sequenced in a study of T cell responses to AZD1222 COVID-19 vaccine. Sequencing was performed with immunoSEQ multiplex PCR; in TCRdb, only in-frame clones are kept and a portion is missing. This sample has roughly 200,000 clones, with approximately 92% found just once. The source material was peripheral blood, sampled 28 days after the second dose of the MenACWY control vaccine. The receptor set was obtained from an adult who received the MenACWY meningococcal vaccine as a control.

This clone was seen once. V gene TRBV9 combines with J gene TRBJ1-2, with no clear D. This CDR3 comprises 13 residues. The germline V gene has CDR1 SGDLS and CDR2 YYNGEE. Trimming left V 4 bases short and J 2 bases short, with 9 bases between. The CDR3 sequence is CASSKDGNYGYTF. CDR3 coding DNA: TGTGCCAGCAGCAAGGACGGGAACTATGGCTACACCTTC.

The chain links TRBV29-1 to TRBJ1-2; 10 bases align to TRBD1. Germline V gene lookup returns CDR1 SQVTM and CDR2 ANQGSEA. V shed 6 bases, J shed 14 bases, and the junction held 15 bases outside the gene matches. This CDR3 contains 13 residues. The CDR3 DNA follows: TGCAGCGTCAACCTCCGGGACAGGGGCCTGCCAACCTTC. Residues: CSVNLRDRGLPTF.

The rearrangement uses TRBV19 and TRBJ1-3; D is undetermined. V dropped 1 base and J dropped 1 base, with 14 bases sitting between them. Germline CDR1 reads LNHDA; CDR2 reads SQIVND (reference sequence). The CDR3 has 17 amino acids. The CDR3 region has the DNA TGTGCCAGTAGTATAGGCGACCGCGGACTTTCTGGAAACACCATATATTTT. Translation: CASSIGDRGLSGNTIYF.

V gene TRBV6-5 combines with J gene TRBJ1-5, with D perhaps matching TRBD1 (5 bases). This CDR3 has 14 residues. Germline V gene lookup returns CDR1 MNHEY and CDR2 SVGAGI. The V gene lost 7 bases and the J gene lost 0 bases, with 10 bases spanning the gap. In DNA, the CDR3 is TGTGCCAGCATGGGGGTTTATAGCAATCAGCCCCAGCATTTT. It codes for CASMGVYSNQPQHF.

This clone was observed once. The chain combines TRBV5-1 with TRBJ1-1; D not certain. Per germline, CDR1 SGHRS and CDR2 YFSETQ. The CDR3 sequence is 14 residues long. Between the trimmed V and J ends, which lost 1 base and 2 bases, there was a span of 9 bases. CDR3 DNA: TGCGCCAGCAGCTTGCGCAGGCAAAACACTGAAGCTTTCTTT. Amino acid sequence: CASSLRRQNTEAFF. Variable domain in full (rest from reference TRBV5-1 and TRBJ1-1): KAGVTQTPRYLIKTRGQQVTLSCSPISGHRSVSWYQQTPGQGLQFLFEYFSETQRNKGNFPGRFSGRQFSNSRSEMNVSTLELGDSALYLCASSLRRQNTEAFFGQGTRLTVV.

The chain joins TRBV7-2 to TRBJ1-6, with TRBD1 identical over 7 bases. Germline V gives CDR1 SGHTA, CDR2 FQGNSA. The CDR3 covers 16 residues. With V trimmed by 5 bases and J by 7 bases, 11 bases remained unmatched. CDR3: CASSATGVSRNSPLHF. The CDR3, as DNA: TGTGCCAGCAGCGCAACAGGGGTTAGTAGGAATTCACCCCTCCACTTT.

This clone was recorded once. In DNA, the CDR3 is TGTGCCAGCAGCCAAGGGTCCGGTAACGTCTATGGCTACACCTTC. Its translation: CASSQGSGNVYGYTF. This chain joins TRBV7-2 and TRBJ1-2; no clear D gene. CDR1 and CDR2 from the germline V gene are SGHTA and FQGNSA. The CDR3 spans 15 residues. V lost 5 bases and J lost 4, with 17 bases in between.

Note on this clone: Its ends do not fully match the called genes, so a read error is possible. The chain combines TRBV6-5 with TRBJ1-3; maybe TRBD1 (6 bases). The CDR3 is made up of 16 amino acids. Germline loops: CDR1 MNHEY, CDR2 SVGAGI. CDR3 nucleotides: TGTGCCAGCAGCTACTCCAGACAGGCAGAGGGAAACACCATATATTTT. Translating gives CASSYSRQAEGNTIYF.

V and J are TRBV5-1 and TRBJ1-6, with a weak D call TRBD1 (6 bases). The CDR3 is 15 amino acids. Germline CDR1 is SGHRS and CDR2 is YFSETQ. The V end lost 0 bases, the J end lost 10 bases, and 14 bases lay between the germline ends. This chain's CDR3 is CASSLGDTGNSPLHF. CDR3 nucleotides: TGCGCCAGCAGCTTGGGGGACACGGGTAACTCACCCCTCCACTTT.

The CDR3 DNA reads as TGTGCCAGCTCACCACACGGGGGGGCAGCAGATACGCAGTATTTT. Residues: CASSPHGGAADTQYF. The rearrangement links TRBV18 to TRBJ2-3; 8 bases fit TRBD2. Germline assignment: CDR1 KGHSH and CDR2 LQKENI. The CDR3 totals 15 residues. The ends lost 1 base at V and 4 bases at J; junction bases unmatched: 4.

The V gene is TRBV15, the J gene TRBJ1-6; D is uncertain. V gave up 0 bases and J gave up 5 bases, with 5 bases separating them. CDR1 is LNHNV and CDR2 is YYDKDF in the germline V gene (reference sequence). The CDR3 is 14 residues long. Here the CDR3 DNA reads TGTGCCACCAGCAGAGATCCGGATAATTCACCCCTCCACTTT. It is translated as CATSRDPDNSPLHF. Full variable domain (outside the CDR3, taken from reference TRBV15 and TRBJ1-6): DAMVIQNPRYQVTQFGKPVTLSCSQTLNHNVMYWYQQKSSQAPKLLFHYYDKDFNNEADTPDNFQSRRPNTSFCFLDIRSPGLGDTAMYLCATSRDPDNSPLHFGNGTRLTVT.

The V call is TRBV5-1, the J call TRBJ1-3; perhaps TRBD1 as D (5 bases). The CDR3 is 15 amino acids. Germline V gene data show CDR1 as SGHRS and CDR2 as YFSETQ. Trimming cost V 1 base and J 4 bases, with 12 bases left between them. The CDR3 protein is CASSLSTGSGNTIYF. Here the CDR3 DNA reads TGCGCCAGCAGCTTGAGTACAGGCAGCGGAAACACCATATATTTT.

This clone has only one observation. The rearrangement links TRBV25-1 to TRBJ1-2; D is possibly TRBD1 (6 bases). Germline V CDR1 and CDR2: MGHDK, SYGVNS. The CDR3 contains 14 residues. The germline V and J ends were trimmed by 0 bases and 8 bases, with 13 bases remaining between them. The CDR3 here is CASSEYGGARGYTF. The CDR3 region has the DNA TGTGCCAGCAGTGAATATGGGGGGGCCCGAGGCTACACCTTC.

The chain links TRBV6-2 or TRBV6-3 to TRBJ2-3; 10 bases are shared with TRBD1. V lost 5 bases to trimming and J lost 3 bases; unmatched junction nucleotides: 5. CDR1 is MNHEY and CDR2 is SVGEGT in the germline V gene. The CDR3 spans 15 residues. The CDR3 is CASSPGQGVTDTQYF. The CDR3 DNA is TGTGCCAGCAGTCCCGGACAGGGGGTGACAGATACGCAGTATTTT.

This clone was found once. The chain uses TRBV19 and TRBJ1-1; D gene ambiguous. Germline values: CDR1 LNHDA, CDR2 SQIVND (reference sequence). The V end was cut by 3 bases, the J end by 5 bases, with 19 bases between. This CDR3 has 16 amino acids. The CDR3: CASSMLSPGRGTEAFF. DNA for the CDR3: TGTGCCAGTAGTATGCTCAGTCCAGGTCGAGGAACTGAAGCTTTCTTT.

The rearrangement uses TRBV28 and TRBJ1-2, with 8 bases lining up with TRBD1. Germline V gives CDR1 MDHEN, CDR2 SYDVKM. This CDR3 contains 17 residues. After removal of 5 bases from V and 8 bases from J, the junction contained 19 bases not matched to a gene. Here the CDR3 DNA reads TGTGCCAGCAGTCCGTTTGGGACAGGATTACTCGTGGAGGGCTACACCTTC. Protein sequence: CASSPFGTGLLVEGYTF.

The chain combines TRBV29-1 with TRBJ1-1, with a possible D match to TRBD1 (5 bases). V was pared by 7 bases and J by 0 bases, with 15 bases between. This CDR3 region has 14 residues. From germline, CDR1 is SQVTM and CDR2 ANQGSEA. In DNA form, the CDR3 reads TGCAGCGGCCTGGGGCAGACCTTGAACACTGAAGCTTTCTTT. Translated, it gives CSGLGQTLNTEAFF.

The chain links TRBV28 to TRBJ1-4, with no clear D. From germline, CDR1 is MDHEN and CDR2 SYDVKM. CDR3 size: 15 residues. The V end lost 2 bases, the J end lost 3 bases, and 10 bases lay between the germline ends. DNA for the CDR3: TGTGCCAGCAGTTTAGGCCCGGCCCCTAATGAAAAACTGTTTTTT. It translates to CASSLGPAPNEKLFF. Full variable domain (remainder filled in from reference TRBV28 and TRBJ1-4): DVKVTQSSRYLVKRTGEKVFLECVQDMDHENMFWYRQDPGLGLRLIYFSYDVKMKEKGDIPEGYSVSREKKERFSLILESASTNQTSMYLCASSLGPAPNEKLFFGSGTQLSVL.

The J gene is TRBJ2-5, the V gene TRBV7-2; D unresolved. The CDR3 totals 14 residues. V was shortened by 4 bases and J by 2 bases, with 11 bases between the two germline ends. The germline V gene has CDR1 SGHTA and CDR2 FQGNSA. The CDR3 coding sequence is TGTGCCAGCAGCTCCCCTTCACGGCAAGAGACCCAGTACTTC. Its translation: CASSSPSRQETQYF.

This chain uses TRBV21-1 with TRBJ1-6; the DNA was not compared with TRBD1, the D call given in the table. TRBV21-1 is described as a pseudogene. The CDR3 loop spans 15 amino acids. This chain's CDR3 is CASGGPSSYNSPLHF. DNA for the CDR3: TGTGCCAGCGGTGGGCCGAGCTCCTATAATTCACCCCTCCACTTT.

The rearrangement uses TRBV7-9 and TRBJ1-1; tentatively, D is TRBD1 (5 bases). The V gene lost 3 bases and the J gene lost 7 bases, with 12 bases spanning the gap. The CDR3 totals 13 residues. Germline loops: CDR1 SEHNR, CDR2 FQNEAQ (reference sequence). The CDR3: CASSLGQMSEAFF. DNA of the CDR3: TGTGCCAGCAGCTTGGGGCAGATGAGTGAAGCTTTCTTT.

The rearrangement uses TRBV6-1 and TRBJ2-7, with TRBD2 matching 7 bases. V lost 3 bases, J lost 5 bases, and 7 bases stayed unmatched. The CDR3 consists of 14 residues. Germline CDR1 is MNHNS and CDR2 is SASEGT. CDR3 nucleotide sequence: TGTGCCAGCAGTGAGGGAGGGACTCTGAACGAGCAGTACTTC. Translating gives CASSEGGTLNEQYF.

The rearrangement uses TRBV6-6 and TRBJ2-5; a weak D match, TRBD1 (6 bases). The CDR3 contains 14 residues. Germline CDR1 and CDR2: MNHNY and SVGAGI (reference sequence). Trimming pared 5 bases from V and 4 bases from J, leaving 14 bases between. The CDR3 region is CASSPGTSTETQYF. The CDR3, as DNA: TGTGCCAGCAGTCCAGGGACATCAACAGAGACCCAGTACTTC.

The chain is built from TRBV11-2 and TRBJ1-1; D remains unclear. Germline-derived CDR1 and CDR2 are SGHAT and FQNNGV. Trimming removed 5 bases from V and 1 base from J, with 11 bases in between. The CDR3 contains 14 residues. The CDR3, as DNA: TGTGCCAGCAGCCCCCGGGCCCCGAACACTGAAGCTTTCTTT. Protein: CASSPRAPNTEAFF.

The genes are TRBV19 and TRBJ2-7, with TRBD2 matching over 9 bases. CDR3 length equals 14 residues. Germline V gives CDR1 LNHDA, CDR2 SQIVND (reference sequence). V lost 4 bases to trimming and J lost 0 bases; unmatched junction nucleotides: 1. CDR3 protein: CASSTSGVSYEQYF. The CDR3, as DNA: TGTGCCAGTAGTACTAGCGGGGTCTCCTACGAGCAGTACTTC. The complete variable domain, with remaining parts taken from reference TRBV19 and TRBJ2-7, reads DGGITQSPKYLFRKEGQNVTLSCEQNLNHDAMYWYRQDPGQGLRLIYYSQIVNDFQKGDIAEGYSVSREKKESFPLTVTSAQKNPTAFYLCASSTSGVSYEQYFGPGTRLTVT.

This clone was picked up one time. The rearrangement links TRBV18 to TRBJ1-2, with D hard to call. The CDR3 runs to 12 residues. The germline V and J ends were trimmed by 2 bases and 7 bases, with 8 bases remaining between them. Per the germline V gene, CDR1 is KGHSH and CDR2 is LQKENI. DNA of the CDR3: TGTGCCAGCTCACCAGGGGAGGGTGGCTACACCTTC. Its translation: CASSPGEGGYTF.

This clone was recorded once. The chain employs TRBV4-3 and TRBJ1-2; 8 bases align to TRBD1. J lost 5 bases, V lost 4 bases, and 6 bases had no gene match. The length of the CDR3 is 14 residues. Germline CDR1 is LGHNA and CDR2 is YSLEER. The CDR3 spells CASSPQGVRYGYTF. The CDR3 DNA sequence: TGCGCCAGCAGCCCACAGGGGGTCAGATATGGCTACACCTTC.

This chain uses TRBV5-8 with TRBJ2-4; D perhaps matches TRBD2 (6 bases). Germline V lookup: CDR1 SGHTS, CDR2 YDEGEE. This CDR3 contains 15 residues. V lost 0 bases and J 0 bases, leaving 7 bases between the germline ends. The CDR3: CASSLVGLAKNIQYF. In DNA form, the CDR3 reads TGTGCCAGCAGCTTGGTGGGACTAGCCAAAAACATTCAGTACTTC.